This TCR beta chain was obtained from a study of early T cells in non-severe SARS-CoV-2 infection. The overall study: The study sequenced bulk RNA from unsorted whole blood, with chains unpaired.

Trimming took 11 bases from V and 4 from J; bases not matched to a gene: 7. CDR3 length equals 13 residues. CDR1 and CDR2 (germline): SNHLY, FYNNEI. TCRdb analysed the 5' RACE reads with MiXCR anew, one entry per CDR3 protein. This table has 70,000 to 90,000 distinct CDR3 sequences, under 15% appearing once. Sequences were obtained from whole blood. V usage is TRBV2 and J usage is TRBJ2-1; 8 bases are a match to TRBD2. This clonotype originated in an adult who was a healthcare worker with PCR-confirmed SARS-CoV-2 infection or an uninfected control (not recorded which). The CDR3 loop reads CASMRLAYNEQFF. The CDR3 DNA sequence: TGTGCCTCGATGAGACTAGCGTACAATGAGCAGTTCTTC.